The rows below give T cell receptor beta chains drawn from one sample of a study of blood T cell repertoires in COVID-19. Profiling relied on immunoSEQ multiplex PCR, and the TCRdb table lists in-frame clones only, not all of them. The sample records fewer than 20,000 clones, 87% being singletons. Sequenced input: peripheral blood. Every receptor here comes from a human donor in a cohort sampled during active COVID-19. Both conserved end residues are part of each CDR3. The D gene is left open where the match is weak. A clone size is listed for some rows: how often the clone was seen (once, few, many), or a class if it is expanded.

TRBV5-6,16,.,TRBJ1-6,TRBD1,CASSPGQGRPNSPLHF,TGTGCCAGCAGCCCAGGACAGGGTAGGCCTAATTCACCCCTCCACTTT
TRBV11-2,16,.,TRBJ1-5,TRBD1,CASSLGLGTGNQPQHF,TGTGCCAGCAGCTTAGGCCTCGGGACAGGCAATCAGCCCCAGCATTTT
TRBV28,14,.,TRBJ2-1,TRBD2,CASKVAGGYNEQFF,TGTGCCAGCAAGGTGGCGGGGGGGTACAATGAGCAGTTCTTC
TRBV6-2/TRBV6-3,14,.,TRBJ1-6,.,CASSYLPPRSPLHF,TGTGCCAGCAGTTACCTACCCCCCCGATCACCCCTCCACTTT
TRBV27,13,.,TRBJ1-6,TRBD1,CASSFRQGSPLHF,TGTGCCAGCAGTTTTCGACAGGGTTCACCCCTCCACTTT
TRBV6-5,14,.,TRBJ2-2,.,CASRARGNTGELFF,TGTGCCAGCAGGGCGCGGGGGAACACCGGGGAGCTGTTTTTT
TRBV10-3,17,.,TRBJ2-7,TRBD2,CAISAADYGTSLYEQYF,TGTGCCATCAGTGCAGCCGATTACGGGACTAGCTTGTACGAGCAGTACTTC
TRBV4-2,14,.,TRBJ1-6,.,CASSQDNYNSPLHF,TGTGCCAGCAGCCAAGATAACTATAATTCACCCCTCCACTTT
TRBV19,15,once,TRBJ2-5,TRBD2,CASSPAAGGQETQYF,TGTGCCAGTAGTCCCGCGGCGGGGGGACAAGAGACCCAGTACTTC
TRBV5-1,15,.,TRBJ2-2,TRBD1,CASSIRQGSTGELFF,TGCGCCAGCAGCATACGACAGGGATCGACCGGGGAGCTGTTTTTT
TRBV2,12,.,TRBJ1-5,.,CASTDLNQPQHF,TGTGCCAGCACCGACTTAAATCAGCCCCAGCATTTT
TRBV11-1,14,.,TRBJ1-1,.,CASSSGRTNTEAFF,TGTGCCAGCAGCTCAGGGAGGACGAACACTGAAGCTTTCTTT
TRBV18,15,.,TRBJ2-1,TRBD1,CASSPGTGQDNEQFF,TGTGCCAGCTCACCAGGGACCGGACAGGACAATGAGCAGTTCTTC
TRBV27,14,.,TRBJ1-5,TRBD1,CASSSTGVGQPQHF,TGTGCCAGCAGTTCCACAGGGGTCGGACAGCCCCAGCATTTT
TRBV27,14,.,TRBJ1-1,.,CASSLRSGGTEAFF,TGTGCCAGCAGTTTACGCTCGGGGGGCACTGAAGCTTTCTTT
TRBV5-6,13,.,TRBJ1-1,.,CASSLGQTDEAFF,TGTGCCAGCAGCTTAGGACAGACCGATGAAGCTTTCTTT
TRBV3-1/TRBV3-2,14,.,TRBJ1-1,.,CASSQGGVNTEAFF,TGTGCCAGCAGCCAGGGAGGGGTGAACACTGAAGCTTTCTTT
TRBV21-1,11,.,TRBJ1-1,.,CASDGGFEAFF,TGTGCCAGCGACGGGGGATTTGAAGCTTTCTTT
TRBV4-1,18,.,TRBJ2-2,.,CASSQVDSGTANTGELFF,TGCGCCAGCAGCCAAGTTGACTCCGGGACTGCGAACACCGGGGAGCTGTTTTTT
TRBV7-2,11,.,TRBJ2-1,.,CASSPHNEQFF,TGTGCCAGCAGCCCTCACAATGAGCAGTTCTTC
TRBV6-6,15,few,TRBJ2-2,TRBD2,CASSRTSGNTGELFF,TGTGCCAGCAGTAGGACTAGCGGAAACACCGGGGAGCTGTTTTTT
TRBV10-3,14,.,TRBJ1-2,TRBD1,CAISGGQGVGGYTF,TGTGCCATCAGTGGGGGACAGGGGGTAGGTGGCTACACCTTC
TRBV27,14,.,TRBJ1-2,TRBD1,CASRDTGTGEGYTF,TGTGCCAGCAGAGACACCGGGACAGGTGAAGGCTACACCTTC
TRBV6-1,14,.,TRBJ1-6,.,CASSDQSYNSPLHF,TGTGCCAGCAGTGATCAATCCTATAATTCACCCCTCCACTTT
TRBV5-8,16,.,TRBJ2-1,TRBD2,CASSVDGGAEPHEQFF,TGTGCCAGCAGCGTGGACGGGGGGGCCGAGCCCCATGAGCAGTTCTTC
TRBV6-5,16,.,TRBJ1-1,.,CASSYSALLFRTEAFF,TGTGCCAGCAGTTACTCGGCACTATTGTTCCGGACTGAAGCTTTCTTT
TRBV19,14,.,TRBJ1-2,.,CASSIGQGIGGYTF,TGTGCCAGTAGTATAGGGCAGGGGATTGGCGGCTACACCTTC
TRBV18,16,.,TRBJ2-3,TRBD1,CASSPPTGQERDTQYF,TGTGCCAGCTCACCACCGACGGGACAGGAGAGAGATACGCAGTATTTT